The sequence of this TCR beta chain was determined in a study of molecular identifiers for immune sequencing clone quantification. Background on the study: Naive CD8 RNA (around 20,000 or 100,000 cells) was divided into five aliquots, with four sequenced.

Naive CD8 libraries used roughly 17,000 to 1,100,000 sorted cells and 10%, 30% or 50% RNA. One entry per CDR3 protein, called by TCRdb with MiXCR from the PCR reads. This table has roughly 9,700 distinct CDR3 sequences, 19% appearing once. CDR3 length equals 14 residues. The germline V and J ends were trimmed by 6 bases and 2 bases, with 10 bases remaining between them. This clonotype has at least ten counts. Sequencing input: naive CD8+ T cells from blood, with Jurkat cell RNA spiked in. Regarding subset: FACS-sorted CD8+CD4-CCR7+CD45RA+ naive T cells. The sequence derives from a human donor in good health. Some libraries in this study had Jurkat cell RNA spiked in. This chain connects TRBV12-3 or TRBV12-4 to TRBJ1-4; D remains ambiguous. CDR3 region: CASRPPDTNEKLFF. The CDR3 region has the DNA TGTGCCAGCAGGCCCCCGGACACTAATGAAAAACTGTTTTTT.